A selection of T cell receptor beta chains follows, all from one sample in a study of somatic mutations in cytotoxic T cells in rheumatoid arthritis. Sequenced by immunoSEQ multiplex PCR; TCRdb stores in-frame clones only, minus some. The sample contains tens of thousands of clones, around 84% of which appear only once. The sequenced sample was CD8+ T cells sorted from blood. These receptor sequences come from a woman between 50 and 59 years old in good health. The CDR3 runs from the conserved cysteine through the conserved F or W. The order of the fields is clone size, D gene, V gene, J gene, CDR3 protein, CDR3 DNA. A D gene is named only where the DNA matches it firmly. Clone size is not always given. Where it is, it says once, few, many or a class for expanded clones.

>.|.|TRBV27|TRBJ1-2
CASMSSYGYTF
TGTGCCAGTATGTCCTCTTATGGCTACACCTTC
>.|.|TRBV6-5|TRBJ2-3
CASSYSTGGADTQYF
TGTGCCAGCAGTTACTCGACGGGCGGGGCGGATACGCAGTATTTT
>.|.|TRBV5-1|TRBJ1-2
CASMGTNYGYTF
TGCGCCAGCATGGGGACTAACTATGGCTACACCTTC
>.|.|TRBV9|TRBJ2-2
CASSVVWDTGELFF
TGTGCCAGCAGCGTAGTCTGGGACACCGGGGAGCTGTTTTTT
>.|.|TRBV19|TRBJ2-2
CAVLGQGTKNTGELFF
TGTGCCGTGTTAGGACAAGGGACAAAAAACACCGGGGAGCTGTTTTTT
>.|.|TRBV13|TRBJ1-5
CASSVRTVGGNQPQHF
TGTGCCAGCAGCGTTCGGACAGTCGGGGGCAATCAGCCCCAGCATTTT
>.|.|TRBV15|TRBJ2-6
CATSRVRSGANVLTF
TGTGCCACCAGCAGAGTCAGGTCCGGGGCCAACGTCCTGACTTTC
>.|.|TRBV27|TRBJ1-1
CASSFLASPMNTEAFF
TGTGCCAGCAGTTTTTTGGCATCTCCAATGAACACTGAAGCTTTCTTT
>.|.|TRBV10-1|TRBJ1-1
CASSESTAERMNTEAFF
TGCGCCAGCAGTGAGTCGACAGCCGAGAGAATGAACACTGAAGCTTTCTTT
>few|TRBD1|TRBV2|TRBJ1-5
CASGGQGSNQPQHF
TGTGCCAGCGGCGGACAGGGTAGCAATCAGCCCCAGCATTTT
>.|TRBD2|TRBV9|TRBJ2-1
CASSTGTSGTHNEQFF
TGTGCCAGCAGCACGGGGACTAGCGGGACCCACAATGAGCAGTTCTTC
>.|.|TRBV27|TRBJ1-1
CASSPPGLAMSMNTEAFF
TGTGCCAGCAGTCCCCCAGGGTTAGCGATGTCAATGAACACTGAAGCTTTCTTT
>.|TRBD1|TRBV4-2|TRBJ2-1
CASSRDPGQGGNEQFF
TGTGCCAGCAGCCGTGATCCGGGACAGGGGGGCAATGAGCAGTTCTTC
>once|TRBD2|TRBV4-1|TRBJ2-1
CASSPEAGGFYNEQFF
TGCGCCAGCAGCCCCGAGGCGGGGGGATTCTACAATGAGCAGTTCTTC
>once|.|TRBV28|TRBJ2-1
CASSYNNEQFF
TGTGCCAGCAGTTATAACAATGAGCAGTTCTTC
>.|.|TRBV4-3|TRBJ2-3
CASSQDGTLTDTQYF
TGCGCCAGCAGCCAAGACGGCACCCTCACAGATACGCAGTATTTT
>.|.|TRBV7-2|TRBJ1-1
CASSLTGLGTEAFF
TGTGCCAGCAGCTTAACAGGGCTAGGAACTGAAGCTTTCTTT
>.|.|TRBV9|TRBJ1-1
CATEAANTEAFF
TGTGCCACTGAGGCCGCGAACACTGAAGCTTTCTTT
>.|TRBD1|TRBV11-2|TRBJ2-3
CASSSRQGPTDTQYF
TGTGCCAGCAGCTCCCGACAGGGACCGACAGATACGCAGTATTTT
>.|.|TRBV9|TRBJ2-7
CASSVGGTAGYEQYF
TGTGCCAGCAGCGTAGGAGGCACAGCGGGCTACGAGCAGTACTTC
>.|.|TRBV27|TRBJ1-5
CASSLYSDSNQPQHF
TGTGCCAGCAGTTTATACAGCGATAGCAATCAGCCCCAGCATTTT
>.|TRBD1|TRBV10-3|TRBJ2-1
CAISESRTGTYNEQFF
TGTGCCATCAGTGAGTCGAGGACAGGGACCTACAATGAGCAGTTCTTC
>.|.|TRBV13|TRBJ2-7
CASSSTSYEQYF
TGTGCCAGCAGCTCGACGTCCTACGAGCAGTACTTC
>.|.|TRBV4-1|TRBJ2-6
CASSPLGQGGPGANVLTF
TGCGCCAGCAGCCCTCTTGGGCAGGGGGGCCCTGGGGCCAACGTCCTGACTTTC
>few|.|TRBV7-2|TRBJ1-6
CASSLVVMGPVNSPLHF
TGTGCCAGCAGCTTAGTGGTGATGGGCCCTGTGAATTCACCCCTCCACTTT
>once|TRBD1|TRBV5-1|TRBJ1-1
CASSLRPGQGLGTEAFF
TGCGCCAGCAGCTTGAGGCCCGGACAGGGTTTAGGGACTGAAGCTTTCTTT
>once|TRBD2|TRBV7-9|TRBJ2-1
CASRKTSGANNEQFF
TGTGCCAGCAGGAAGACTAGCGGGGCGAACAATGAGCAGTTCTTC
>.|.|TRBV7-2|TRBJ2-1
CASSLVMADNEQFF
TGTGCCAGCAGCTTAGTTATGGCAGACAATGAGCAGTTCTTC
>.|TRBD1|TRBV19|TRBJ2-1
CASTETGGPYNEQFF
TGTGCCAGTACCGAGACAGGGGGACCCTACAATGAGCAGTTCTTC
>.|.|TRBV4-3|TRBJ2-1
CASSQGLRGNEQFF
TGCGCCAGCAGCCAAGGACTTCGGGGGAATGAGCAGTTCTTC
>few|TRBD2|TRBV28|TRBJ2-1
CASSSERGGYNEQFF
TGTGCCAGCAGTTCAGAGCGGGGGGGATACAATGAGCAGTTCTTC
>.|.|TRBV5-6|TRBJ2-7
CASSFGGAAYEQYF
TGTGCCAGCAGCTTTGGGGGGGCCGCCTACGAGCAGTACTTC
>.|.|TRBV6-1|TRBJ2-3
CASSESLGSTDTQYF
TGTGCCAGCAGTGAATCTCTGGGTAGCACAGATACGCAGTATTTT
>.|TRBD1|TRBV6-6|TRBJ2-7
CASSTPGQPPYEQYF
TGTGCCAGCAGTACTCCGGGACAGCCCCCCTACGAGCAGTACTTC
>.|.|TRBV29-1|TRBJ1-3
CSVEGGLRNTIYF
TGCAGCGTTGAAGGGGGACTTAGAAACACCATATATTTT
>.|.|TRBV7-2|TRBJ1-3
CASSPTRAGNTIYF
TGTGCCAGCAGCCCGACCAGGGCTGGAAACACCATATATTTT
>.|.|TRBV2|TRBJ2-5
CASSETDSQETQYF
TGTGCCAGCAGTGAAACGGACTCTCAAGAGACCCAGTACTTC
>.|.|TRBV9|TRBJ2-1
CASSLSSYNEQFF
TGTGCCAGCAGCCTTAGTTCCTACAATGAGCAGTTCTTC
>once|TRBD2|TRBV11-2|TRBJ2-3
CASSLGWTSGGAGDTQYF
TGTGCCAGCAGCTTAGGCTGGACTAGCGGGGGGGCAGGAGATACGCAGTATTTT
>.|.|TRBV2|TRBJ1-1
CASSVGLNTEAFF
TGTGCCAGCAGTGTGGGACTGAACACTGAAGCTTTCTTT
>few|.|TRBV6-1|TRBJ1-1
CASSEDQPLNTEAFF
TGTGCCAGCAGTGAAGATCAACCCTTGAACACTGAAGCTTTCTTT
>.|.|TRBV5-4|TRBJ2-7
CASSLALGYEQYF
TGTGCCAGCAGCTTGGCTCTGGGGTACGAGCAGTACTTC
>.|.|TRBV9|TRBJ2-2
CASSRGEDTGELFF
TGTGCCAGCAGCAGGGGGGAGGACACCGGGGAGCTGTTTTTT
>.|.|TRBV28|TRBJ1-1
CASSPVWEDTEAFF
TGTGCCAGCAGTCCGGTTTGGGAGGACACTGAAGCTTTCTTT
>.|.|TRBV21-1|TRBJ1-3
CATRVLGQGNFLLGNTIYF
TGTGCCACCAGGGTATTAGGACAGGGAAACTTCCTCCTTGGAAACACCATATATTTT
>.|.|TRBV10-3|TRBJ1-1
CAISESRGMNTEAFF
TGTGCCATCAGTGAGTCTCGGGGTATGAACACTGAAGCTTTCTTT
>.|.|TRBV11-2|TRBJ2-3
CASSDFPVSPDTQYF
TGTGCCAGCAGCGACTTTCCAGTCTCGCCGGATACGCAGTATTTT
>.|.|TRBV4-3|TRBJ1-5
CASSQVVGGVQPQHF
TGCGCCAGCAGCCAAGTGGTGGGAGGGGTTCAGCCCCAGCATTTT
>few|.|TRBV4-1|TRBJ1-2
CASSQEPNYGYTF
TGCGCCAGCAGCCAAGAGCCCAACTATGGCTACACCTTC
>.|TRBD2|TRBV27|TRBJ2-5
CASSKTGTSGGQNQETQYF
TGTGCCAGCTCTAAAACCGGGACTAGCGGGGGGCAGAATCAAGAGACCCAGTACTTC
>.|.|TRBV2|TRBJ2-1
CAPKREDNEQFF
TGTGCCCCCAAGAGGGAGGACAATGAGCAGTTCTTC
>once|.|TRBV5-4|TRBJ2-1
CASSSTSRSEQFF
TGTGCCAGCAGCTCTACTAGCAGAAGTGAGCAGTTCTTC
>.|.|TRBV11-2|TRBJ1-1
CASSLGRSNTEAFF
TGTGCCAGCAGCTTAGGGCGGTCGAACACTGAAGCTTTCTTT
>.|.|TRBV28|TRBJ1-1
CASSLAVLAFF
TGTGCCAGCAGTTTAGCCGTTCTGGCTTTCTTT
>.|.|TRBV10-3|TRBJ1-2
CAISNGYTF
TGTGCCATCAGTAATGGCTACACCTTC
>.|.|TRBV6-1|TRBJ2-2
CASSKGDVDGELFF
TGTGCCAGCAGTAAGGGGGACGTGGACGGGGAGCTGTTTTTT